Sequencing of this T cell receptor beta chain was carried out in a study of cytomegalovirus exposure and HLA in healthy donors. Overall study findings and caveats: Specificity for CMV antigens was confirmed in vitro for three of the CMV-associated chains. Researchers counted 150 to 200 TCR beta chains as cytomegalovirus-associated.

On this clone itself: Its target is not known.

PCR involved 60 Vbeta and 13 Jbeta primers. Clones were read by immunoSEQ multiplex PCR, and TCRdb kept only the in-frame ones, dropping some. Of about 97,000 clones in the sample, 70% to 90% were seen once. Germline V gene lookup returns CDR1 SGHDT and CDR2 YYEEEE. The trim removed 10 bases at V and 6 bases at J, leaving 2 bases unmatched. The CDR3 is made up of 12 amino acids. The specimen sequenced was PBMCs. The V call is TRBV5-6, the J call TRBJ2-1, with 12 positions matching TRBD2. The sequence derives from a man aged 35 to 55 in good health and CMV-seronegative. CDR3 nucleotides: TGTGCCTCTAGCGGGGGGGCCAATGAGCAGTTCTTC. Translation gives CASSGGANEQFF.